Listed below are T cell receptor beta chains from one sample, sequenced in a study of shared clonotypes between healthy human individuals. Profiling relied on immunoSEQ multiplex PCR, and the TCRdb table lists in-frame clones only, not all of them. The data contain about 2.1 million clones, 93% of them singletons. Sequencing was performed on naive CD8+ T cells from PBMCs. These receptors were taken from a man aged 18-30 years in good health. Some clones in this sample may be carry-over from other donors' samples. CDR3s include the opening cysteine and the closing phenylalanine or tryptophan. D genes are given only for firm matches. The size field is filled for only some rows; it gives once, few, many or a size class.

D gene	V gene	J gene	clone size	CDR3 protein	CDR3 DNA
NA	TRBV28	TRBJ2-5	once	CASSFIASQETQYF	TGTGCCAGCAGTTTTATTGCATCCCAAGAGACCCAGTACTTC
NA	TRBV29-1	TRBJ1-2	NA	CSVPSRLGADYGYTF	TGCAGCGTTCCGAGCAGGTTGGGGGCTGACTATGGCTACACCTTC
NA	TRBV9	TRBJ1-1	NA	CASSVVEGGDMNTEAFF	TGTGCCAGCAGCGTAGTTGAGGGGGGAGACATGAACACTGAAGCTTTCTTT
NA	TRBV11-3	TRBJ2-7	NA	CASSLAGGIYEQYF	TGTGCCAGCAGCTTAGCAGGCGGTATATACGAGCAGTACTTC
NA	TRBV7-9	TRBJ2-1	NA	CASSLGVGGSQFF	TGTGCCAGCAGCCTAGGGGTCGGTGGTTCACAGTTCTTC
NA	TRBV28	TRBJ2-7	NA	CASSFPPTGFYEQYF	TGTGCCAGCAGTTTTCCTCCTACAGGGTTCTACGAGCAGTACTTC
NA	TRBV21-1	TRBJ2-3	NA	CASSSNRLAGGGFMDTQYF	TGTGCCAGCAGCTCGAACAGACTAGCGGGAGGTGGGTTCATGGATACGCAGTATTTT
NA	TRBV4-1	TRBJ1-1	once	CASSQDQLNTEAFF	TGCGCCAGCAGCCAAGATCAGTTGAACACTGAAGCTTTCTTT
TRBD1	TRBV6-5	TRBJ1-1	NA	CASKRGRWDTEAFF	TGTGCCAGCAAGAGGGGGCGGTGGGACACTGAAGCTTTCTTT
TRBD1	TRBV27	TRBJ2-2	few	CASSFGTATNTGELFF	TGTGCCAGCAGTTTCGGGACAGCTACGAACACCGGGGAGCTGTTTTTT
TRBD2	TRBV5-1	TRBJ2-1	NA	CASSLGLAGEAYNEQFF	TGCGCCAGCAGCTTGGGACTAGCGGGAGAAGCCTACAATGAGCAGTTCTTC
TRBD2	TRBV19	TRBJ2-7	NA	CASSIKGGKTPYYEQYF	TGTGCCAGTAGTATAAAGGGAGGGAAGACGCCATACTACGAGCAGTACTTC
NA	TRBV28	TRBJ1-5	NA	CASSFLSNQPQHF	TGTGCCAGCAGTTTTCTTAGCAATCAGCCCCAGCATTTT
NA	TRBV28	TRBJ2-5	once	CASSTQETQYF	TGTGCCAGCAGTACCCAAGAGACCCAGTACTTC
NA	TRBV9	TRBJ2-7	NA	CASSPHGVSYEQYF	TGTGCCAGCAGCCCCCACGGAGTTTCCTACGAGCAGTACTTC
TRBD2	TRBV9	TRBJ2-7	NA	CASSVSGSITYEQYF	TGTGCCAGCAGCGTTAGCGGGAGTATCACCTACGAGCAGTACTTC
NA	TRBV4-1	TRBJ2-4	NA	CASSPSGAGLAKNIQYF	TGCGCCAGCAGCCCCTCCGGAGCAGGGCTAGCCAAAAACATTCAGTACTTC
NA	TRBV28	TRBJ1-4	NA	CASSLLGRNEKLFF	TGTGCCAGCAGTTTGTTGGGGAGAAATGAAAAACTGTTTTTT
TRBD2	TRBV28	TRBJ2-7	NA	CASSLYFRRAGVSEQYF	TGTGCCAGCAGTTTATATTTTCGGAGAGCGGGAGTCTCCGAGCAGTACTTC
TRBD1	TRBV7-2	TRBJ1-1	NA	CASSLAGQGNTEAFF	TGTGCCAGCAGCTTAGCGGGACAGGGGAACACTGAAGCTTTCTTT
NA	TRBV30	TRBJ2-7	NA	CAWSVRYRESSLYEQYF	TGTGCCTGGAGTGTACGGTACAGAGAATCCTCTCTCTACGAGCAGTACTTC
NA	TRBV14	TRBJ2-6	once	CASSLQSGFANVLTF	TGTGCCAGCAGCCTCCAATCAGGCTTTGCCAACGTCCTGACTTTC
NA	TRBV19	TRBJ2-7	NA	CASSIAAAYEQYF	TGTGCCAGTAGTATCGCAGCGGCCTACGAGCAGTACTTC
NA	TRBV14	TRBJ2-3	NA	CASSQPRTDTQYF	TGTGCCAGCAGCCAGCCGCGCACAGATACGCAGTATTTT
NA	TRBV13	TRBJ2-7	NA	CASSLERDPYEQYF	TGTGCCAGCAGCTTAGAGAGGGACCCCTACGAGCAGTACTTC
NA	TRBV18	TRBJ1-1	NA	CASSNTVLPEAFF	TGTGCCAGCTCAAATACAGTTTTGCCCGAAGCTTTCTTT
TRBD1	TRBV7-2	TRBJ2-1	NA	CASSNRDRVGEQFF	TGTGCCAGCAGTAACCGGGACAGGGTCGGTGAGCAGTTCTTC
NA	TRBV6-1	TRBJ2-7	NA	CASRGLAYEQYF	TGTGCCAGCAGGGGGCTAGCCTACGAGCAGTACTTC
NA	TRBV15	TRBJ2-7	NA	CATSRGVGDYEQYF	TGTGCCACCAGCAGAGGGGTGGGAGACTACGAGCAGTACTTC
TRBD1	TRBV30	TRBJ1-1	few	CAWSVAGGTEAFF	TGTGCCTGGAGTGTAGCAGGGGGCACTGAAGCTTTCTTT
NA	TRBV19	TRBJ2-7	NA	CASSSEGFYEQYF	TGTGCCAGTAGTTCCGAGGGGTTCTACGAGCAGTACTTC
TRBD1	TRBV7-9	TRBJ1-1	NA	CASSSRTGGNTEAFF	TGTGCCAGCAGCTCCCGGACAGGGGGGAACACTGAAGCTTTCTTT
NA	TRBV27	TRBJ1-5	NA	CATTDRPYSNQPQHF	TGTGCCACAACGGACAGACCATATAGCAATCAGCCCCAGCATTTT
TRBD2	TRBV7-8	TRBJ2-1	NA	CASSATGTRGGNEQFF	TGTGCCAGCAGCGCAACCGGGACTAGGGGGGGAAATGAGCAGTTCTTC
NA	TRBV13	TRBJ1-5	NA	CASSLGGGNQPQHF	TGTGCCAGCAGCTTAGGCGGAGGCAATCAGCCCCAGCATTTT
NA	TRBV7-9	TRBJ2-7	NA	CASSSLGGEQYF	TGTGCCAGCAGCTCCTTGGGCGGGGAGCAGTACTTC
NA	TRBV11-2	TRBJ2-7	NA	CASSLELWDHEQYF	TGTGCCAGCAGCTTAGAATTGTGGGATCACGAGCAGTACTTC
NA	TRBV11-2	TRBJ2-7	few	CASSFGSYEQYF	TGTGCCAGCAGCTTCGGCTCCTACGAGCAGTACTTC
NA	TRBV27	TRBJ1-1	NA	CASRLGANTEAFF	TGTGCCAGCAGGCTGGGAGCGAACACTGAAGCTTTCTTT
NA	TRBV11-2	TRBJ2-5	NA	CASSLYRDLGWTQYF	TGTGCCAGCAGCTTATACCGGGACCTCGGTTGGACCCAGTACTTC
NA	TRBV13	TRBJ2-5	once	CASSPREGEETQYF	TGTGCCAGCAGTCCGCGAGAAGGGGAAGAGACCCAGTACTTC